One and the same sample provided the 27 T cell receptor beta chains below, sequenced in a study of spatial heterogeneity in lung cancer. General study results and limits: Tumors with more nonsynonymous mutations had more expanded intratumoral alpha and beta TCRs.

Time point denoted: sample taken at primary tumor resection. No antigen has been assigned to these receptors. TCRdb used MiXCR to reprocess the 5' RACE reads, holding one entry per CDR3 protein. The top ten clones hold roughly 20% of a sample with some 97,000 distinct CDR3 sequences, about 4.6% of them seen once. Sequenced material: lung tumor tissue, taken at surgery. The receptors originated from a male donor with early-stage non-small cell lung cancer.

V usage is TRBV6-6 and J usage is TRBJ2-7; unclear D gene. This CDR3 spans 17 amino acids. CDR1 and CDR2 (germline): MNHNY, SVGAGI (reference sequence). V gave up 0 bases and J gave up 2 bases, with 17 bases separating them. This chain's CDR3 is CASSYSITEALTYEQYF. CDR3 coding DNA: TGTGCCAGCAGTTACTCGATTACAGAAGCCTTAACCTACGAGCAGTACTTC.

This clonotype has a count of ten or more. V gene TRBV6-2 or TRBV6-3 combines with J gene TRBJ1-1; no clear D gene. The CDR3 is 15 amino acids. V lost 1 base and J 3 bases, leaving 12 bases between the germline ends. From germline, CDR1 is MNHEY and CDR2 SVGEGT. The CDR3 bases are TGTGCCAGCAGTTACTGGGGAGCCAAGGACACTGAAGCTTTCTTT. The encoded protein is CASSYWGAKDTEAFF.

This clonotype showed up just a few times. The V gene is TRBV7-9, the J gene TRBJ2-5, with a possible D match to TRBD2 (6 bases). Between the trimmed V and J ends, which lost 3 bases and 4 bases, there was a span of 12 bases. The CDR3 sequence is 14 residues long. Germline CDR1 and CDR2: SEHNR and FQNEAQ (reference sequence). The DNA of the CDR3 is TGTGCCAGCAGCTTGGGGGGATTGCGAGAGACCCAGTACTTC. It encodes CASSLGGLRETQYF.

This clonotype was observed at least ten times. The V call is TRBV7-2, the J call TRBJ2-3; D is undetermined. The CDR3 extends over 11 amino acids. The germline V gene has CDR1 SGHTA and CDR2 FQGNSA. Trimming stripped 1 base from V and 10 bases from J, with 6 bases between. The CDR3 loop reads CASSLDGAQYF. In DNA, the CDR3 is TGTGCCAGCAGCTTAGATGGGGCGCAGTATTTT.

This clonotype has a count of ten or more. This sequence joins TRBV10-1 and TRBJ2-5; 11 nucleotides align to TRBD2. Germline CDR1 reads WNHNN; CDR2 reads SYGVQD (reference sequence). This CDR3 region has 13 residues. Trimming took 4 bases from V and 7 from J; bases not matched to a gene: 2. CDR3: CASSAGTSGTQYF. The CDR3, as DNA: TGCGCCAGCAGTGCCGGGACTAGCGGGACCCAGTACTTC.

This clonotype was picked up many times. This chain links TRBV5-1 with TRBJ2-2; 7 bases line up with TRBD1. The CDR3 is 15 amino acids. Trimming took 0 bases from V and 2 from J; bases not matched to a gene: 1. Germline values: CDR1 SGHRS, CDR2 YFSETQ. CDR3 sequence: CASSLGDRNTGELFF. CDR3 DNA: TGCGCCAGCAGCTTGGGGGACAGAAACACCGGGGAGCTGTTTTTT.

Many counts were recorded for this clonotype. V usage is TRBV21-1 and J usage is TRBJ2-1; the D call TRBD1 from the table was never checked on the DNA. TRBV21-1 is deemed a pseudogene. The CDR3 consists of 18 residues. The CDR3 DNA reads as TGTGCCAGCAGCAAATCCCAACCCCGGCAGGGGGTATACAATGAGCAGTTCTTC. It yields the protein CASSKSQPRQGVYNEQFF.

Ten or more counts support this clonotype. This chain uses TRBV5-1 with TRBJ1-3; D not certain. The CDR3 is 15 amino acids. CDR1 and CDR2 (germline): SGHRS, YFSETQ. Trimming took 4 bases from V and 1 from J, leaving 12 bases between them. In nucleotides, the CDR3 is TGCGCCAGCAGCCTGAATCCCAGTTCTGGAAACACCATATATTTT. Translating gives CASSLNPSSGNTIYF.

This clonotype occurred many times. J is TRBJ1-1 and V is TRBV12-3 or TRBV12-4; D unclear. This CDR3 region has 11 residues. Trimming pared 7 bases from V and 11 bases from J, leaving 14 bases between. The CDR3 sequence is CASTPHPRAFF. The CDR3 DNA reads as TGTGCCAGCACCCCTCACCCGCGGGCTTTCTTT.

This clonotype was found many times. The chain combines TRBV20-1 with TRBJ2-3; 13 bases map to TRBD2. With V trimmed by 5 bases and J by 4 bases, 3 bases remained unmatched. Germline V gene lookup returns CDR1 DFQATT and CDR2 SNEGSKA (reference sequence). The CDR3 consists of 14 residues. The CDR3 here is CSAWTSGRPDTQYF. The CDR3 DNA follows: TGCAGTGCTTGGACTAGCGGGAGACCAGATACGCAGTATTTT.

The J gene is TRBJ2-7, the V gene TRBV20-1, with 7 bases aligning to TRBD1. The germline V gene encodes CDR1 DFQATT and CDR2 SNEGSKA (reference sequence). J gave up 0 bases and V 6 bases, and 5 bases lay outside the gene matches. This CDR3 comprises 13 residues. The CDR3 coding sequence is TGCAGTGCGCCGGGACAGTCCTCCTACGAGCAGTACTTC. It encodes CSAPGQSSYEQYF.

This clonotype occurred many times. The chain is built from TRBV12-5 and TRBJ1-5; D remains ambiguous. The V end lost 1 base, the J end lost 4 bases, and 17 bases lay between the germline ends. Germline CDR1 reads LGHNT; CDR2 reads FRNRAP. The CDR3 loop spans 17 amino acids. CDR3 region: CASGLGTLRYGNQPQHF. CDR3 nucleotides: TGTGCTAGTGGTTTGGGGACGTTACGTTACGGGAATCAGCCCCAGCATTTT.

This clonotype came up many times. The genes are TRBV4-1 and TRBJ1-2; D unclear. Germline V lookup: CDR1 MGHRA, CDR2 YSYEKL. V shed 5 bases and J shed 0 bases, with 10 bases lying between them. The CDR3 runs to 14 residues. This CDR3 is CASSGPGANYGYTF. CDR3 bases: TGCGCCAGCAGCGGGCCAGGAGCTAACTATGGCTACACCTTC.

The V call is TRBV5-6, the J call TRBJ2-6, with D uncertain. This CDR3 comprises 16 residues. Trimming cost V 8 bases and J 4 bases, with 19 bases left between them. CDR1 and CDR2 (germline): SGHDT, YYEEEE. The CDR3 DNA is TGTGCCAGTCGGGCCCATATCCCTCAGGGGGCCAACGTCCTGACTTTC. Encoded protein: CASRAHIPQGANVLTF.

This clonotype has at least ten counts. This CDR3 reads CASSRLYSYEQYF. Written as DNA, the CDR3 is TGTGCCAGCAGCCGACTATACTCCTACGAGCAGTACTTC. The chain has TRBV6-2 or TRBV6-3 and TRBJ2-7; a weak D match, TRBD2 (5 bases). The length of the CDR3 is 13 residues. In germline, CDR1 is MNHEY, CDR2 SVGEGT. V gave up 6 bases and J gave up 0 bases, with 9 bases separating them.

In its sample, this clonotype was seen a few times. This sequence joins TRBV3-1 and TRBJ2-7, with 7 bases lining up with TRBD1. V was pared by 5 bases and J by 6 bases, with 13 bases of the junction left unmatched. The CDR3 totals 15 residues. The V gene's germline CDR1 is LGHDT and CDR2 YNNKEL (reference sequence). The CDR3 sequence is CASSNTDRAPGEQYF. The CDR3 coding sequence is TGTGCCAGCAGCAACACTGACAGGGCCCCCGGCGAGCAGTACTTC.

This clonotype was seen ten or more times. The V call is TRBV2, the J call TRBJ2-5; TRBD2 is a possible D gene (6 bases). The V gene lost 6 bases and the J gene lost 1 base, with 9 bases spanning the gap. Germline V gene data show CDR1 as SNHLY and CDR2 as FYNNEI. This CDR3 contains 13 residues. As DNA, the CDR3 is TGTGCCAGCAGCCGGGACTCCCAAGAGACCCAGTACTTC. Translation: CASSRDSQETQYF. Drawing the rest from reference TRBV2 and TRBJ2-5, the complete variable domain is EPEVTQTPSHQVTQMGQEVILRCVPISNHLYFYWYRQILGQKVEFLVSFYNNEISEKSEIFDDQFSVERPDGSNFTLKIRSTKLEDSAMYFCASSRDSQETQYFGPGTRLLVL.

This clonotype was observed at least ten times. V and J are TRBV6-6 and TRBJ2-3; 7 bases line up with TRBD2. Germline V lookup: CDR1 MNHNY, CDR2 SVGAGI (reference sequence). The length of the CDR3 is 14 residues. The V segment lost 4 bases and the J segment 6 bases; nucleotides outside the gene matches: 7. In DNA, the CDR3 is TGTGCCAGCAGTTCGACTAGCTTATTGGATACGCAGTATTTT. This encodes CASSSTSLLDTQYF.

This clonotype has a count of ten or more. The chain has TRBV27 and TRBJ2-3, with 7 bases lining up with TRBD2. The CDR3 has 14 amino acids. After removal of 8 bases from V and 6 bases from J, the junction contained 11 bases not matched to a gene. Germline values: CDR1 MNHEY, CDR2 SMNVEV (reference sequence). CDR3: CASGNRGSSDTQYF. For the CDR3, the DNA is TGTGCCAGCGGTAACCGCGGGAGTTCTGATACGCAGTATTTT.

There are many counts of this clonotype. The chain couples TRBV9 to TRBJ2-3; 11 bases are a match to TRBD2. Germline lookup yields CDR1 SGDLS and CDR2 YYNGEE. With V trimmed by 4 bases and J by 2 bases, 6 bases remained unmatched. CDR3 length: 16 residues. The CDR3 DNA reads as TGTGCCAGCAGCCTGGGACTAGCGGACTTCACAGATACGCAGTATTTT. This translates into CASSLGLADFTDTQYF.

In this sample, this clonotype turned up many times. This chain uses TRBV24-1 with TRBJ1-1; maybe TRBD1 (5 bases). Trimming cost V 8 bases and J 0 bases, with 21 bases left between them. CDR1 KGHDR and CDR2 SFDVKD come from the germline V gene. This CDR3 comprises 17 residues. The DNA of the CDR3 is TGTGCCACCACTTTAAGGGGTCGATTCGAGATGAACACTGAAGCTTTCTTT. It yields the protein CATTLRGRFEMNTEAFF.

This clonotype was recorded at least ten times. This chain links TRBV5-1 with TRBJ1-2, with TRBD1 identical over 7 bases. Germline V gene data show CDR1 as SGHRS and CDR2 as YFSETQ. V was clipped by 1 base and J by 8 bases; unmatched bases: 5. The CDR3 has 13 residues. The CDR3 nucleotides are TGCGCCAGCAGCTTGAACAGGGGCTTAGGCTACACCTTC. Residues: CASSLNRGLGYTF.

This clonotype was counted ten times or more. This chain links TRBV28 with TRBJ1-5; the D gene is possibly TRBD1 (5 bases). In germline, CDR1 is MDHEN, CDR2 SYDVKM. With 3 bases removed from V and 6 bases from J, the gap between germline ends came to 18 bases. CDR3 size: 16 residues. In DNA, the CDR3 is TGTGCCAGCAGTTTCGGCAGGGTTTATAGTGGTCAGCCCCAGCATTTT. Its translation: CASSFGRVYSGQPQHF.

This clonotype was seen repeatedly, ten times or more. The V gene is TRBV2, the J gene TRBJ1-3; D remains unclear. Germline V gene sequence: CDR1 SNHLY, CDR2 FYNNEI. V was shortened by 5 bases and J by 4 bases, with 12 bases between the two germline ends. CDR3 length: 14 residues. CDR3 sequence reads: CASSYGADGNTIYF. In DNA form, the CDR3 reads TGTGCCAGCAGTTACGGAGCAGACGGAAACACCATATATTTT.

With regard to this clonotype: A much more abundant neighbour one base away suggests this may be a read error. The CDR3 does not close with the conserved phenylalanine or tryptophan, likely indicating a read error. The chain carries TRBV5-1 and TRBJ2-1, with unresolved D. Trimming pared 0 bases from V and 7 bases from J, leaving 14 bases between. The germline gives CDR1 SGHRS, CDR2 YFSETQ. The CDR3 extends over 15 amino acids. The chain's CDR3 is CASSLGPLMSNEQFL. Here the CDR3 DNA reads TGCGCCAGCAGCTTGGGACCCCTTATGAGTAATGAGCAGTTCCTC.

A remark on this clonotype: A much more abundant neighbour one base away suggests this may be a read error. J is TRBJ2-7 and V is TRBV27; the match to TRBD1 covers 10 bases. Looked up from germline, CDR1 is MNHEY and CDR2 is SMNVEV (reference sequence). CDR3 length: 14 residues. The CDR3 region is CASSPGTGAYERYF. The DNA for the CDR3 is TGTGCCAGCAGTCCCGGGACAGGGGCCTACGAGCGGTACTTC.

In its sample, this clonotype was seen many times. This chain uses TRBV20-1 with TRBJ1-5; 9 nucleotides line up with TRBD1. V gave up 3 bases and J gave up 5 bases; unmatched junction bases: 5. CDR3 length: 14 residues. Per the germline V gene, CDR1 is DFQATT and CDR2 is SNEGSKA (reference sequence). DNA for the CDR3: TGCAGTGCTAGTTACGGACAGGGGTATCAGCCCCAGCATTTT. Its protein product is CSASYGQGYQPQHF.